Presented here are 24 T cell receptor beta chains from one specimen sequenced in a study of chemoradiotherapy in HPV16-positive cancers. Produced via immunoSEQ multiplex PCR; TCRdb's table is partial and in-frame only. The repertoire holds nearly 5,500 clones, with roughly 85% as singletons. Sequencing used tumor tissue, obtained from a patient who underwent chemoradiotherapy. These receptors originate from a human donor with HPV-associated anogenital cancer.

This chain uses TRBV6-5 with TRBJ2-7, with D tentatively TRBD1 (6 bases). Germline V CDR1 and CDR2: MNHEY, SVGAGI. Trimming removed 5 bases from V and 1 base from J, with 12 bases in between. The length of the CDR3 is 14 residues. The CDR3 coding sequence is TGTGCCAGCAGTACCGGGACACTTTCCTACGAGCAGTACTTC. Its translation is CASSTGTLSYEQYF.

CDR3 loop: CSVRDREDYGYTF. The DNA of the CDR3 is TGCAGCGTTCGAGACAGGGAAGACTATGGCTACACCTTC. The V and J genes are TRBV29-1 and TRBJ1-2; 7 positions match TRBD1. Germline V gene lookup returns CDR1 SQVTM and CDR2 ANQGSEA. CDR3 length: 13 residues. V shed 5 bases and J 3 bases; nucleotides not matched to a gene: 6.

CDR3 nucleotides: TGTGCCAGCAGCTCCTGGACAGGGGGATTGAGTTATGAGCAGTTCTTC. This translates into CASSSWTGGLSYEQFF. The rearrangement joins TRBV7-9 to TRBJ2-1, with 10 nucleotides matching TRBD1. The CDR3 totals 16 residues. Looked up from germline, CDR1 is SEHNR and CDR2 is FQNEAQ (reference sequence). Trimming removed 4 bases from V and 8 bases from J; junction bases left unmatched: 11.

The chain has TRBV29-1 and TRBJ2-3; TRBD2 agrees at 14 bases. Per the germline V gene, CDR1 is SQVTM and CDR2 is ANQGSEA. This CDR3 is built from 18 residues. Unmatched junction bases numbered 12, after V lost 3 bases and J lost 4 bases. The CDR3: CSVEMVRTSGGYADTQYF. The DNA of the CDR3 is TGCAGCGTTGAGATGGTTAGGACTAGCGGGGGGTATGCAGATACGCAGTATTTT.

This clone is large by share. The CDR3 here is CASSLEIQYEQYV. For the CDR3, the DNA is TGTGCCAGCAGCTTAGAGATTCAATACGAGCAGTACGTC. The chain links TRBV7-2 to TRBJ2-7; no definite D call. There are 13 residues in the CDR3. Trimming removed 1 base from V and 4 bases from J, with 8 bases in between. Germline-derived CDR1 and CDR2 are SGHTA and FQGNSA.

The J gene is TRBJ2-3, the V gene TRBV7-9; 11 nucleotides align to TRBD1. The CDR3 is 17 amino acids. The germline V gene has CDR1 SEHNR and CDR2 FQNEAQ (reference sequence). V was clipped by 5 bases and J by 1 base; unmatched bases: 8. The CDR3 nucleotides are TGTGCCAGCAGCCCCGGACAGGGGGCTGGTGGCACAGATACGCAGTATTTT. Its translation is CASSPGQGAGGTDTQYF.

This rearrangement joins TRBV12-5 to TRBJ2-5; 8 positions agree with TRBD1. The CDR3 runs 17 residues. Germline V gives CDR1 LGHNT, CDR2 FRNRAP. J gave up 2 bases and V 4 bases, and 12 bases lay outside the gene matches. The CDR3 bases are TGTGCTAGTGGTTCCAACCAGGGGGCTCGGGTTCAAGAGACCCAGTACTTC. Translated: CASGSNQGARVQETQYF.

V and J are TRBV5-4 and TRBJ1-1; no reliable D call. Trimming took off 2 bases at V and 1 base at J, with 9 bases between the two ends. The V gene's germline CDR1 is SGHNT and CDR2 YYREEE (reference sequence). The CDR3 is 14 residues long. CDR3 nucleotides: TGTGCCAGCAGCTTTGGAAGCACGAACACTGAAGCTTTCTTT. As protein: CASSFGSTNTEAFF.

This clone was seen a few times. The V call is TRBV2, the J call TRBJ2-1; 12 positions match TRBD2. CDR3 size: 20 residues. V was clipped by 1 base and J by 2 bases; unmatched bases: 12. Per the germline V gene, CDR1 is SNHLY and CDR2 is FYNNEI. The CDR3 spells CASSEGILAGGIGAYNEQFF. CDR3 nucleotide sequence: TGTGCCAGCAGTGAAGGTATACTAGCGGGGGGTATCGGCGCCTACAATGAGCAGTTCTTC.

V usage is TRBV7-2 and J usage is TRBJ2-2, with D perhaps assigned TRBD1 or TRBD2 (6 bases each). This CDR3 region has 15 residues. V dropped 5 bases and J dropped 3 bases, with 13 bases sitting between them. Germline CDR1 is SGHTA and CDR2 is FQGNSA. The CDR3 coding sequence is TGTGCCAGCAGCCCCCGAGGGGGGTACACCGGGGAGCTGTTTTTT. It is translated as CASSPRGGYTGELFF.

This chain uses TRBV4-1 with TRBJ1-2; no clear D gene. The CDR3 is 15 residues long. Germline loops: CDR1 MGHRA, CDR2 YSYEKL. V dropped 0 bases and J dropped 8 bases, with 16 bases sitting between them. The CDR3 DNA reads as TGCGCCAGCAGCCAAGATGTCCCGGGCTGGCGGGGCTACACCTTC. Protein: CASSQDVPGWRGYTF.

This clone rates as large (0.1 to 1%). The same CDR3 can be traced to other DNA sequences in this sample. This sequence joins TRBV7-2 and TRBJ1-1, with D possibly TRBD1 on 5 matching bases. Trimming stripped 5 bases from V and 6 bases from J, with 16 bases between. The CDR3 consists of 14 residues. The germline V gene has CDR1 SGHTA and CDR2 FQGNSA. Written as DNA, the CDR3 is TGTGCCAGCAGCCCGGCGCTTCGGGGGGCTGAAGCTTTCTTT. Its translation is CASSPALRGAEAFF.

V usage is TRBV5-3 and J usage is TRBJ2-6, with TRBD1 matching 9 bases. TRBV5-3 is an ORF; its function is uncertain. V shed 2 bases and J 5 bases; nucleotides not matched to a gene: 17. The CDR3 length is 20 residues. CDR3: CARSLRPGTGFSLWANVLTF. The CDR3 DNA reads as TGTGCCAGAAGCTTACGTCCGGGGACAGGGTTTTCGCTCTGGGCCAACGTCCTGACTTTC.

V and J are TRBV18 and TRBJ2-1; D may be TRBD1 (5 bases). Germline V gene data show CDR1 as KGHSH and CDR2 as LQKENI. Trimming removed 5 bases from V and 2 bases from J, with 16 bases in between. The CDR3 covers 16 residues. The DNA for the CDR3 is TGTGCCAGCTCATCCAGGGAAGGCCGGACCTACAATGAGCAGTTCTTC. Translation: CASSSREGRTYNEQFF.

The CDR3 coding sequence is TGTGCCAGCAGCTCCGGGACTGGACAAGAGACCCAGTACTTC. Translated, it gives CASSSGTGQETQYF. V gene TRBV11-2 combines with J gene TRBJ2-5; a possible D gene is TRBD2 (6 bases). The CDR3 extends over 14 amino acids. CDR1 and CDR2 (germline): SGHAT, FQNNGV. V lost 4 bases and J 2 bases, leaving 11 bases between the germline ends. Based on the CDR3 plus reference TRBV11-2 and TRBJ2-5, the full variable domain is EAGVAQSPRYKIIEKRQSVAFWCNPISGHATLYWYQQILGQGPKLLIQFQNNGVVDDSQLPKDRFSAERLKGVDSTLKIQPAKLEDSAVYLCASSSGTGQETQYFGPGTRLLVL.

The J gene is TRBJ1-2, the V gene TRBV29-1; D is unresolved. Trimming stripped 3 bases from V and 13 bases from J, with 24 bases between. Looked up from germline, CDR1 is SQVTM and CDR2 is ANQGSEA. The CDR3 is 14 amino acids. This CDR3 reads CSVDTLGNARGCTF. The CDR3 DNA follows: TGCAGCGTTGACACCTTGGGAAACGCACGAGGGTGCACCTTC. The full variable domain, in which reference TRBV29-1 and TRBJ1-2 provide the parts outside the CDR3, is SAVISQKPSRDICQRGTSLTIQCQVDSQVTMMFWYRQQPGQSLTLIATANQGSEATYESGFVIDKFPISRPNLTFSTLTVSNMSPEDSSIYLCSVDTLGNARGCTFGSGTRLTVV.

The chain recombines TRBV7-2 with TRBJ2-2, with D hard to call. The CDR3 extends over 13 amino acids. CDR1 and CDR2 from the germline V gene are SGHTA and FQGNSA. V was trimmed by 1 base and J by 14 bases, leaving 14 bases between them. CDR3 in DNA: TGTGCCAGCAGCTTAGAGTCCGGCCGACCCCTGTTTTTT. Translated: CASSLESGRPLFF.

The chain couples TRBV15 to TRBJ1-5; D is possibly TRBD1 (5 bases). This CDR3 spans 15 amino acids. Per the germline V gene, CDR1 is LNHNV and CDR2 is YYDKDF (reference sequence). V was trimmed by 1 base and J by 1 base, leaving 8 bases between them. CDR3 sequence (DNA): TGTGCCACCAGCAGAGGCGGGGGAAGCAATCAGCCCCAGCATTTT. Translated, it gives CATSRGGGSNQPQHF.

The genes are TRBV2 and TRBJ2-3; 14 bases match TRBD2. V shed 4 bases, J shed 4 bases, and the junction held 4 bases outside the gene matches. The germline V gene encodes CDR1 SNHLY and CDR2 FYNNEI. This CDR3 region has 16 residues. The CDR3, as DNA: TGTGCCAGCAGTGTGGGGACTAGCGGGGGCTCAGATACGCAGTATTTT. As protein: CASSVGTSGGSDTQYF.

The chain employs TRBV15 and TRBJ1-1; the match to TRBD1 covers 7 bases. The trim removed 1 base at V and 0 bases at J, leaving 2 bases unmatched. Looked up from germline, CDR1 is LNHNV and CDR2 is YYDKDF (reference sequence). This CDR3 contains 15 residues. CDR3 sequence (DNA): TGTGCCACCAGCAGAGGGGACAGTATGAACACTGAAGCTTTCTTT. Translation gives CATSRGDSMNTEAFF.

The rearrangement links TRBV5-4 to TRBJ2-2; 7 bases are a match to TRBD1. CDR1 is SGHNT, CDR2 YYREEE, per germline (reference sequence). V was pared by 1 base and J by 2 bases, with 5 bases of the junction left unmatched. This CDR3 region has 16 residues. For the CDR3, the DNA is TGTGCCAGCAGCTTGCCAAGACAGGGTAACACCGGGGAGCTGTTTTTT. Protein: CASSLPRQGNTGELFF.

This chain links TRBV19 with TRBJ1-2; perhaps TRBD1 as D (5 bases). With 7 bases removed from V and 2 bases from J, the gap between germline ends came to 20 bases. Germline V lookup: CDR1 LNHDA, CDR2 SQIVND (reference sequence). The CDR3 sequence is 16 residues long. CDR3 in DNA: TGTGCCAGTACCGAAAAAAGGGGACCAGCCAACTATGGCTACACCTTC. This translates into CASTEKRGPANYGYTF.

Here the CDR3 DNA reads TGCGCCAGCAGCTTAATGGGACAGGGAGAACAGCCCCAGCATTTT. As protein: CASSLMGQGEQPQHF. This chain uses TRBV5-1 with TRBJ1-5, with TRBD1 matching 9 bases. From germline, CDR1 is SGHRS and CDR2 YFSETQ. The V gene end was trimmed by 2 bases and the J gene end by 7 bases; junction bases not matched to a gene: 7. The length of the CDR3 is 15 residues.

The chain is built from TRBV2 and TRBJ2-2, with 9 bases identical to TRBD2. CDR1 is SNHLY and CDR2 is FYNNEI in the germline V gene. Trimming at V came to 5 bases and at J to 7 bases, leaving 11 bases not matched to a gene. There are 16 residues in the CDR3. This CDR3 reads CASSMRRGGGNGELFF. Here the CDR3 DNA reads TGTGCCAGCAGTATGAGGCGGGGGGGCGGTAACGGGGAGCTGTTTTTT.